These T cell receptor beta chains were read from a single sample in a study of patients and donors after allogeneic stem cell transplantation. TCRdb processed the RT-PCR reads anew with MiXCR; each CDR3 protein has one entry. Here the sample spans about a million distinct CDR3 sequences, roughly 18% being singletons. The sample was blood, either unsorted or a sorted T cell fraction (not recorded which). The receptors originated from a human donor who was either an allogeneic HSCT recipient or a stem cell or donor lymphocyte infusion donor (not recorded which). It is not recorded whose cells these are; they may come from a transplant donor. CDR3s include the opening cysteine and the closing phenylalanine or tryptophan. D genes are given only for firm matches. Clone size, where shown, is once, few, many, or a class for clones that have expanded.

v_gene	d_gene	j_gene	abundance	CDR3aa	CDR3nt
TRBV7-9	NA	TRBJ2-7	NA	CASSSREGTGSYEQYF	TGTGCCAGCAGCTCACGGGAGGGGACAGGGTCCTACGAGCAGTACTTC
TRBV5-1	NA	TRBJ2-5	many	CASSFSGEGTQYF	TGCGCCAGCAGCTTCTCCGGGGAAGGGACCCAGTACTTC
TRBV5-1	TRBD2	TRBJ2-3	NA	CASSLEGWTSGGPTDTQYF	TGCGCCAGCAGCTTGGAGGGCTGGACTAGCGGGGGACCCACAGATACGCAGTATTTT
TRBV29-1	TRBD2	TRBJ2-3	few	CSVVLAGASDTQYF	TGCAGCGTTGTACTAGCGGGAGCATCGGATACGCAGTATTTT
TRBV11-2	NA	TRBJ2-3	NA	CASSSRRADTQYF	TGTGCCAGCAGCTCCAGGCGGGCAGATACGCAGTATTTT
TRBV6-5	NA	TRBJ1-2	NA	CASSYSAGASYGYTF	TGTGCCAGCAGTTACTCTGCAGGGGCGAGTTATGGCTACACCTTC
TRBV20-1	TRBD2	TRBJ2-2	NA	CSARPSGATNTGELFF	TGCAGTGCTAGGCCCAGCGGGGCTACGAACACCGGGGAGCTGTTTTTT
TRBV3-1	NA	TRBJ2-3	NA	CASSQGGWGHSTLADTQYF	TGTGCCAGCAGCCAAGGAGGTTGGGGACATTCTACATTGGCAGATACGCAGTATTTT
TRBV29-1	NA	TRBJ2-7	NA	CSVIRPRVSIYEQYF	TGCAGCGTCATACGTCCGAGGGTTTCAATCTACGAGCAGTACTTC
TRBV7-9	NA	TRBJ2-1	few	CASSPSSGEQFF	TGTGCCAGCAGCCCCTCCAGCGGGGAGCAGTTCTTC
TRBV11-3	NA	TRBJ1-3	few	CASSFRGGSGNTIYF	TGTGCCAGCAGCTTCAGGGGAGGCTCTGGAAACACCATATATTTT
TRBV7-2	NA	TRBJ2-3	few	CASSKDRPGTDTQYF	TGTGCCAGCAGTAAAGACCGCCCTGGCACAGATACGCAGTATTTT
TRBV20-1	NA	TRBJ1-1	NA	CSPSGGLGTEAFF	TGCAGTCCTAGCGGGGGGCTGGGCACTGAAGCTTTCTTT
TRBV2	NA	TRBJ2-1	few	CASSEQTLRGNEQFF	TGTGCCAGCAGTGAACAGACCCTAAGGGGCAATGAGCAGTTCTTC
TRBV20-1	TRBD1	TRBJ1-6	few	CSARDPGTGGDSPLHF	TGCAGTGCTAGAGACCCCGGGACAGGAGGAGATTCACCCCTCCACTTT
TRBV5-1	TRBD1	TRBJ2-7	NA	CASSLGGTGSSYEQYF	TGCGCCAGCAGCTTGGGAGGGACAGGGAGCTCCTACGAGCAGTACTTC
TRBV12-3/TRBV12-4	NA	TRBJ1-5	many	CASPNQPQHF	TGTGCCAGCCCTAATCAGCCCCAGCATTTT
TRBV7-2	NA	TRBJ2-7	many	CASSLSMAGSYEQYF	TGTGCCAGCAGCTTAAGTATGGCAGGGTCCTACGAGCAGTACTTC
TRBV4-3	TRBD1	TRBJ2-2	NA	CASGQGGKAGELFF	TGCGCCAGCGGCCAAGGGGGCAAGGCCGGGGAGCTGTTTTTT
TRBV5-1	NA	TRBJ2-3	many	CASSLGTPYTDTQYF	TGCGCCAGCAGCCTCGGGACACCTTACACAGATACGCAGTATTTT
TRBV20-1	NA	TRBJ2-2	NA	CSARSGGGRPNTGELFF	TGCAGTGCGAGAAGCGGAGGAGGGAGGCCGAACACCGGGGAGCTGTTTTTT
TRBV4-2	TRBD2	TRBJ2-7	few	CASSPTSGPDYEQYF	TGTGCCAGCAGCCCGACTAGCGGGCCCGATTACGAGCAGTACTTC
TRBV11-2	TRBD1	TRBJ2-5	NA	CASSLGSGGRETQYF	TGTGCCAGCAGCTTAGGATCAGGGGGCCGAGAGACCCAGTACTTC
TRBV30	NA	TRBJ2-2	few	CAWKIGPGELFF	TGTGCCTGGAAGATAGGGCCCGGGGAGCTGTTTTTT
TRBV4-3	TRBD1	TRBJ2-7	few	CASSHGMGTEDSKYEQYF	TGCGCCAGCAGCCACGGTATGGGGACAGAGGACAGTAAGTACGAGCAGTACTTC
TRBV18	NA	TRBJ2-1	few	CASSSEVGNEQFF	TGTGCCAGCTCATCTGAGGTGGGGAATGAGCAGTTCTTC
TRBV7-2	NA	TRBJ2-7	NA	CASSRSRVPYEQYF	TGTGCCAGCAGCCGTAGCAGGGTCCCCTACGAGCAGTACTTC
TRBV10-2	NA	TRBJ2-3	NA	CASSEQDTQYF	TGCGCCAGCAGTGAGCAAGATACGCAGTATTTT
TRBV4-3	NA	TRBJ1-2	NA	CASSQDLGSQNYGYTF	TGCGCCAGCAGCCAAGATCTGGGCAGCCAGAACTATGGCTACACCTTC
TRBV6-5	NA	TRBJ2-1	NA	CATLEDNEQFF	TGTGCCACCCTGGAGGACAATGAGCAGTTCTTC
TRBV12-3/TRBV12-4	NA	TRBJ1-2	many	CATQDSNYGYTF	TGTGCCACCCAGGACTCTAACTATGGCTACACCTTC
TRBV5-1	TRBD1	TRBJ1-1	many	CASSSPTGTGFTEAFF	TGCGCCAGCAGCTCACCCACCGGGACAGGGTTCACTGAAGCTTTCTTT
TRBV12-3/TRBV12-4	NA	TRBJ1-2	many	CASNYDERNYGYTF	TGTGCCAGCAATTACGACGAACGCAACTATGGCTACACCTTC
TRBV7-3	NA	TRBJ2-3	few	CASSPEGTARGDTQYF	TGTGCCAGCAGTCCCGAGGGGACCGCTCGTGGAGATACGCAGTATTTT
TRBV5-1	TRBD1	TRBJ2-2	many	CASRRQGANTGELFF	TGCGCCAGCAGAAGACAGGGGGCTAACACCGGGGAGCTGTTTTTT
TRBV5-1	NA	TRBJ2-2	few	CASRQQSGGATGELFF	TGCGCTTCACGCCAGCAGAGCGGTGGGGCCACCGGGGAGCTGTTTTTT
TRBV19	NA	TRBJ1-2	NA	CASSMVGDYGYTF	TGTGCCAGTAGTATGGTTGGGGACTATGGCTACACCTTC
TRBV20-1	TRBD2	TRBJ2-1	NA	CSASGTSSLYNEQFF	TGCAGTGCATCGGGGACTAGCAGTCTCTACAATGAGCAGTTCTTC
TRBV27	NA	TRBJ2-7	few	CASSSYLGAYEQYF	TGTGCCAGCAGTTCCTACCTCGGGGCCTACGAGCAGTACTTC
TRBV21-1	NA	TRBJ1-2	few	CASSKGTADGYTF	TGTGCCAGCAGCAAAGGGACAGCGGATGGCTACACCTTC
TRBV7-3	TRBD1	TRBJ2-1	NA	CASSLGRQGHEQFF	TGTGCCAGCAGCTTAGGGAGACAGGGACATGAGCAGTTCTTC
TRBV11-2	TRBD2	TRBJ2-5	few	CASSPGTSGSGFRETQYF	TGTGCCAGCAGCCCCGGGACTAGCGGGAGTGGGTTCAGAGAGACCCAGTACTTC
TRBV5-1	TRBD2	TRBJ2-1	many	CASSLKASGGYNEQFF	TGCGCCAGCAGCTTGAAGGCTAGCGGGGGGTACAATGAGCAGTTCTTC
TRBV20-1	NA	TRBJ1-2	NA	CSAGTAFIGYTF	TGCAGTGCTGGAACAGCGTTCATTGGCTACACCTTC
TRBV6-1	NA	TRBJ2-7	few	CASHGGLSHEQYF	TGTGCCAGCCATGGGGGACTGTCGCACGAGCAGTACTTC
TRBV20-1	NA	TRBJ1-1	few	CSALEAHTEAFF	TGCAGTGCCCTCGAAGCGCACACTGAAGCTTTCTTT
TRBV12-3/TRBV12-4	NA	TRBJ2-2	NA	CASSQRAGTGELFF	TGTGCCAGCAGTCAGCGTGCAGGTACCGGGGAGCTGTTTTTT
TRBV2	TRBD2	TRBJ2-1	NA	CASSDSGRVANEQFF	TGTGCCAGCAGTGATTCCGGGAGGGTGGCCAATGAGCAGTTCTTC
TRBV27	TRBD1	TRBJ1-2	few	CASSSHGTGANYGYTF	TGTGCCAGCAGTTCCCATGGGACAGGGGCGAACTATGGCTACACCTTC
TRBV25-1	NA	TRBJ1-1	NA	CASSGGGEIEAFF	TGTGCCAGCAGTGGGGGGGGGGAGATTGAAGCTTTCTTT
TRBV4-1	NA	TRBJ1-1	NA	CASSPHRDLNTEAFF	TGCGCCAGCAGCCCCCACAGGGACCTGAACACTGAAGCTTTCTTT
TRBV27	TRBD1	TRBJ1-5	few	CASSLAGQNQPQHF	TGTGCCAGCAGTTTAGCGGGACAGAATCAGCCCCAGCATTTT
TRBV12-5	TRBD2	TRBJ2-2	NA	CASGPGLGEAGELFF	TGTGCTAGTGGCCCAGGACTAGGGGAAGCCGGGGAGCTGTTTTTT
TRBV12-3/TRBV12-4	NA	TRBJ1-2	few	CASSSDGSWGYTF	TGTGCCAGCAGTTCGGACGGATCCTGGGGCTACACCTTC